This T cell receptor beta chain was profiled in a study of cytomegalovirus exposure and HLA in healthy donors. Germline CDR1 reads MNHEY; CDR2 reads SVGAGI. The CDR3 runs 14 residues. V lost 2 bases, J lost 4 bases, and 12 bases lay in between. TCRdb's copy holds only in-frame clones and misses some; the assay was immunoSEQ multiplex PCR. Of over 75,000 clones listed, roughly 85% are singletons. The TCR was taken from a man aged 18 to 30 in good health and CMV-seropositive. Sequencing was carried out using PBMCs. This chain uses TRBV6-5 with TRBJ2-7; maybe TRBD1 (6 bases). The CDR3 loop is CASSYRLGAYEQYV. The CDR3 bases are TGTGCCAGCAGTTACCGGTTGGGGGCGTACGAGCAGTACGTC.